These 9 T cell receptor beta chains share one sample of origin, sequenced in a study of T cell responses to AZD1222 COVID-19 vaccine. This table comes from immunoSEQ multiplex PCR, and its TCRdb copy is limited to in-frame clones, with some not included. The sample consists of 130,000 or so clones, 80% to 90% of them appearing once. The specimen was peripheral blood, collected on day 0 of AZD1222 vaccination. Receptor source: an adult in good health.

A remark on this clone: One base away lies a much larger clone, so this may be a sequencing read error. The chain employs TRBV14 and TRBJ2-5; D is unresolved. Per the germline V gene, CDR1 is SGHDN and CDR2 is FVKESK. The CDR3 has 12 amino acids. V was shortened by 2 bases and J by 0 bases, with 1 base between the two germline ends. DNA for the CDR3: TGTGCCAGCAGCCAACACCAAGAGACCCAGTACTTC. This gives the protein CASSQHQETQYF.

The genes are TRBV11-3 and TRBJ2-5; TRBD2 matches 7 bases. Germline CDR1 is SGHNT and CDR2 is YENEEA. There are 13 residues in the CDR3. V shed 2 bases, J shed 5 bases, and the junction held 2 bases outside the gene matches. CDR3 amino acids: CASSLMGGETQYF. The CDR3 nucleotides read TGTGCCAGCAGCTTAATGGGAGGGGAGACCCAGTACTTC. Looking up the rest from reference TRBV11-3 and TRBJ2-5 gives the full variable domain: EAGVVQSPRYKIIEKKQPVAFWCNPISGHNTLYWYLQNLGQGPELLIRYENEEAVDDSQLPKDRFSAERLKGVDSTLKIQPAELGDSAVYLCASSLMGGETQYFGPGTRLLVL.

This clone came up once. The chain employs TRBV11-3 and TRBJ2-7; 8 bases map to TRBD2. The CDR3 is 15 amino acids. From germline, CDR1 is SGHNT and CDR2 YENEEA. V lost 4 bases, J lost 7 bases, and 12 bases stayed unmatched. The CDR3 spells CASSSRSLAGNEQYF. The CDR3 nucleotides are TGTGCCAGCAGCTCCCGTTCATTAGCGGGAAATGAGCAGTACTTC.

V usage is TRBV28 and J usage is TRBJ1-5; D is unresolved. Germline V gene lookup returns CDR1 MDHEN and CDR2 SYDVKM. This CDR3 spans 17 amino acids. V lost 3 bases to trimming and J lost 4 bases, with 19 bases between them. The CDR3 loop reads CASSLEVIGPENQPQHF. The DNA for the CDR3 is TGTGCCAGCAGTTTGGAAGTAATAGGTCCTGAAAATCAGCCCCAGCATTTT.

The rearrangement links TRBV19 to TRBJ1-5; no reliable D call. The CDR3 consists of 18 residues. Germline CDR1 and CDR2: LNHDA and SQIVND (reference sequence). The V end was cut by 4 bases, the J end by 0 bases, with 19 bases between. The CDR3 DNA follows: TGTGCCAGTAGTACATCCGACCCCCAGGATTATAGCAATCAGCCCCAGCATTTT. Translation: CASSTSDPQDYSNQPQHF.

This CDR3 is CASSYRTTDRPQHF. In DNA, the CDR3 is TGTGCCAGCAGTTACAGGACAACGGATCGGCCCCAGCATTTT. The chain employs TRBV6-2 or TRBV6-3 and TRBJ1-5; weak D call: TRBD1 (5 bases). The germline V gene encodes CDR1 MNHEY and CDR2 SVGEGT. The V and J ends lost 2 bases and 9 bases respectively, with 14 bases between them. The CDR3 sequence is 14 residues long.

There are a few counts of this clone. The rearrangement joins TRBV5-1 to TRBJ2-7, with D perhaps matching TRBD1 (6 bases). Deletions cut 1 base from V and 5 bases from J, with 16 bases between. The CDR3 contains 15 residues. Germline CDR1 and CDR2: SGHRS and YFSETQ. The CDR3 coding sequence is TGCGCCAGCAGCTTGAACAGGGCGTACAACGACGAGCAGTACTTC. Amino acids: CASSLNRAYNDEQYF.

V and J are TRBV9 and TRBJ1-2, with 7 bases that match TRBD1. The ends lost 5 bases at V and 5 bases at J; junction bases unmatched: 6. This CDR3 comprises 13 residues. Germline lookup yields CDR1 SGDLS and CDR2 YYNGEE. For the CDR3, the DNA is TGTGCCAGCAGGGGGACAGTAGCATATGGCTACACCTTC. It is translated as CASRGTVAYGYTF.

V is TRBV25-1 and J is TRBJ1-2; D unclear. Per germline, CDR1 MGHDK and CDR2 SYGVNS. V was clipped by 3 bases and J by 4 bases, with 18 bases between them. This CDR3 contains 16 residues. The CDR3 bases are TGTGCCAGCAGTGATTATTTGGGCAGGACGGGCTATGGCTACACCTTC. As protein: CASSDYLGRTGYGYTF.